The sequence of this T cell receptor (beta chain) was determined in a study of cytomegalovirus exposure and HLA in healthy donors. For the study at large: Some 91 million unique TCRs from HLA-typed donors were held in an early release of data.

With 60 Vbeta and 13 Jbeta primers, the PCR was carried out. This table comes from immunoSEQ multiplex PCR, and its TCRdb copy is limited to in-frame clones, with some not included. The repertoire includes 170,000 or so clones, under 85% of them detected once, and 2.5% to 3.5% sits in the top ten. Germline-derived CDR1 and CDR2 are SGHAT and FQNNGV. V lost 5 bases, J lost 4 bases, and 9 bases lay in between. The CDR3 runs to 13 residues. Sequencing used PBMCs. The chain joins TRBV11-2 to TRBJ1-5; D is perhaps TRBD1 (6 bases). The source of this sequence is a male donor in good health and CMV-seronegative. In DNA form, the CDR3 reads TGTGCCAGCAGCCCGACAGGTAATCAGCCCCAGCATTTT. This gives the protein CASSPTGNQPQHF.